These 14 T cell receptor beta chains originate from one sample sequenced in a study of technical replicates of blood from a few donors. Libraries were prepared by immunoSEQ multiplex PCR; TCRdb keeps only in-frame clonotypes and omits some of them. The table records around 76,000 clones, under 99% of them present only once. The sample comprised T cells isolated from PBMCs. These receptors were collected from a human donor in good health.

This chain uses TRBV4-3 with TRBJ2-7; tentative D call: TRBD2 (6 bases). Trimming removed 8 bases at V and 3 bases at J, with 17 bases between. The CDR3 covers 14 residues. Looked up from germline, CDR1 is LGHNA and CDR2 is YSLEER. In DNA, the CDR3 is TGCGCCAGCTCTAGCGTTTCAGACAACTACGAGCAGTACTTC. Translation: CASSSVSDNYEQYF.

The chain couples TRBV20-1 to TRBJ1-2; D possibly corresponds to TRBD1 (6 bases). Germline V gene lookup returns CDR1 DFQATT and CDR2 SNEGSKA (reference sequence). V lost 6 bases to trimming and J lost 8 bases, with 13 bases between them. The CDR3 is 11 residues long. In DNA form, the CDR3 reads TGCAGTGCCTACGGGGACAACGGCTACACCTTC. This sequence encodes CSAYGDNGYTF.

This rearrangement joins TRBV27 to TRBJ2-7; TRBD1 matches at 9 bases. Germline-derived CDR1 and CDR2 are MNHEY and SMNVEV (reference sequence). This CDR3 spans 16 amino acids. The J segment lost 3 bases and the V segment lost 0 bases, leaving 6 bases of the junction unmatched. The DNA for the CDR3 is TGTGCCAGCAGTTTATCTGGGACAGGGCTGCTCTACGAGCAGTACTTC. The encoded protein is CASSLSGTGLLYEQYF.

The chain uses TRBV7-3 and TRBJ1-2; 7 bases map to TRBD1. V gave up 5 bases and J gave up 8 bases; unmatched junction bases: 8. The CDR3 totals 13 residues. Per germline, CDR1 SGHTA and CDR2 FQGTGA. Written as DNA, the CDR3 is TGTGCCAGCAGCCCCCAGGGGGGCGGAGGCTACACCTTC. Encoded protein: CASSPQGGGGYTF.

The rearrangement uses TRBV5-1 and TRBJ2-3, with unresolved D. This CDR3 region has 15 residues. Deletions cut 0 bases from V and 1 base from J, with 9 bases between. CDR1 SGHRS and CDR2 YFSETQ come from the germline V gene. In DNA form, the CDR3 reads TGCGCCAGCAGCTTGGATGCCCTAGGCACAGATACGCAGTATTTT. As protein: CASSLDALGTDTQYF. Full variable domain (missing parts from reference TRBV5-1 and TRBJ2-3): KAGVTQTPRYLIKTRGQQVTLSCSPISGHRSVSWYQQTPGQGLQFLFEYFSETQRNKGNFPGRFSGRQFSNSRSEMNVSTLELGDSALYLCASSLDALGTDTQYFGPGTRLTVL.

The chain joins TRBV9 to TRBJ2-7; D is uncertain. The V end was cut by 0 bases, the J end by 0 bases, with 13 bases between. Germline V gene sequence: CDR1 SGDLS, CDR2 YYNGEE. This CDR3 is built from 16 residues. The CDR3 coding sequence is TGTGCCAGCAGCGTAGTTCTAGGCGGAATCTCCTACGAGCAGTACTTC. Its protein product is CASSVVLGGISYEQYF.

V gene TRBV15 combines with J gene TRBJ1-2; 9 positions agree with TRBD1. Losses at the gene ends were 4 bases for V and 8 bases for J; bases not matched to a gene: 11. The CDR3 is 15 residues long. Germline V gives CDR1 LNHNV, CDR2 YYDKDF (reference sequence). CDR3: CATSTMTGGAYGYTF. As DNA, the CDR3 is TGTGCCACCAGCACGATGACAGGGGGAGCGTACGGCTACACCTTC.

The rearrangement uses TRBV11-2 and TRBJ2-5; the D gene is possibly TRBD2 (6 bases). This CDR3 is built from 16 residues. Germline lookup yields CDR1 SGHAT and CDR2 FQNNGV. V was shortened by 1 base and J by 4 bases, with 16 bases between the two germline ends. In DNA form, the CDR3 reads TGTGCCAGCAGCTTAGTGGTGGGGGGACTTGGAGAGACCCAGTACTTC. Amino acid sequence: CASSLVVGGLGETQYF.

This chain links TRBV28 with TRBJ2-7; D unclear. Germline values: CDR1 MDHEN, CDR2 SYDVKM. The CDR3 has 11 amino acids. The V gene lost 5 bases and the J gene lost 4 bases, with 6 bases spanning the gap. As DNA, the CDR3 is TGTGCCAGCAGTCTCACTTACGAGCAGTACTTC. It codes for CASSLTYEQYF.

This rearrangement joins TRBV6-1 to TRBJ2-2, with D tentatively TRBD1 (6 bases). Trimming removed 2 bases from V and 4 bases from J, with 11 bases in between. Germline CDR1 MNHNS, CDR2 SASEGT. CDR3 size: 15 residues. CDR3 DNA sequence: TGTGCCAGCAGTGAAAGCTTAGGGGGCACCGGGGAGCTGTTTTTT. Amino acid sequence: CASSESLGGTGELFF.

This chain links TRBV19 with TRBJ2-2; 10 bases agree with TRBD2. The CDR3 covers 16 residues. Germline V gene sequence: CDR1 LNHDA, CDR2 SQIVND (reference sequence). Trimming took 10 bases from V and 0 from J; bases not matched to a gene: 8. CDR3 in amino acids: CATWTSGLSNTGELFF. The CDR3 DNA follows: TGTGCCACCTGGACTAGCGGCCTTTCGAACACCGGGGAGCTGTTTTTT.

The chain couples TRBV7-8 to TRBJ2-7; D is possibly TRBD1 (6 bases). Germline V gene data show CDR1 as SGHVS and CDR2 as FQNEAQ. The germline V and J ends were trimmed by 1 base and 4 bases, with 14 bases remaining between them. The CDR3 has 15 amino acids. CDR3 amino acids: CASSLGPGDGYEQYF. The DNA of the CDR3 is TGTGCCAGCAGCTTAGGCCCAGGGGACGGGTACGAGCAGTACTTC. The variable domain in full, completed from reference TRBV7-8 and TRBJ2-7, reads GAGVSQSPRYKVAKRGQDVALRCDPISGHVSLFWYQQALGQGPEFLTYFQNEAQLDKSGLPSDRFFAERPEGSVSTLKIQRTQQEDSAVYLCASSLGPGDGYEQYFGPGTRLTVT.

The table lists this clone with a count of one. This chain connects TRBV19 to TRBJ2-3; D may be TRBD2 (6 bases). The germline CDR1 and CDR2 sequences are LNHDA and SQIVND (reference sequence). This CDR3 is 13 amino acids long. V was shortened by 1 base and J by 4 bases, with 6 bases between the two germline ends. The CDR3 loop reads CASSIGRADTQYF. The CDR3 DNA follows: TGTGCCAGTAGTATAGGGAGGGCAGATACGCAGTATTTT.

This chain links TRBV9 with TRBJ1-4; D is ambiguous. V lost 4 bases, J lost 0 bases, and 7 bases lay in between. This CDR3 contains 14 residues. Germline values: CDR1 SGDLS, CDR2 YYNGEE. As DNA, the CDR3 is TGTGCCAGCAGCCCGGGTTCAACTAATGAAAAACTGTTTTTT. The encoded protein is CASSPGSTNEKLFF.